The source of this T cell receptor beta chain is a study of control samples from healthy donors and cancer patients. The table came from immunoSEQ multiplex PCR; TCRdb's copy has only in-frame clones and leaves some out. This sample carries about 160,000 clones, roughly 93% of them seen once, and the ten largest clones take roughly 5.7%. The TCR sequence derives from a man aged 18 to 29 in good health. Material for sequencing was blood.

CDR3 nucleotides: TGCGCCAGCAGCCTTCGACGGTTAGGTAGCGAGCAGTACTTC. Translated: CASSLRRLGSEQYF. J is TRBJ2-7 and V is TRBV5-1; D call uncertain. The V and J ends lost 4 bases and 6 bases respectively, with 17 bases between them. Germline values: CDR1 SGHRS, CDR2 YFSETQ. The CDR3 runs 14 residues.